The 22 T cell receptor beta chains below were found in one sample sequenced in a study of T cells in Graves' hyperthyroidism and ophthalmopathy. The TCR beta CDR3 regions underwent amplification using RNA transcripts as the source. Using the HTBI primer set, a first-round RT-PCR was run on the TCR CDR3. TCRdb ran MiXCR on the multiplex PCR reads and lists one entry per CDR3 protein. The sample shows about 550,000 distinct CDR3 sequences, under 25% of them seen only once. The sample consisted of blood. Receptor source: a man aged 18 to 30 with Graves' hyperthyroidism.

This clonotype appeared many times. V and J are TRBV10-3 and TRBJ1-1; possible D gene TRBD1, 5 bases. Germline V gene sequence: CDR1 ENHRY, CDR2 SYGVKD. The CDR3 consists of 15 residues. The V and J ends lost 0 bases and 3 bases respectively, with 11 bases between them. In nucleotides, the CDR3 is TGTGCCATCAGTGAGTCTGCAGGGATTCACACTGAAGCTTTCTTT. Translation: CAISESAGIHTEAFF.

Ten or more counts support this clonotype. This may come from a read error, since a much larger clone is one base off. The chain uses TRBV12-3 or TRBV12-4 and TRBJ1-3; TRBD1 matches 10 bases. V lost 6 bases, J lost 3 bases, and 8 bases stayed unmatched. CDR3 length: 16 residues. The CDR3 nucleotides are TGTGCCAGCAGCGTCCGGGGACAGGGGCATGGAAACACCATATATTTT. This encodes CASSVRGQGHGNTIYF.

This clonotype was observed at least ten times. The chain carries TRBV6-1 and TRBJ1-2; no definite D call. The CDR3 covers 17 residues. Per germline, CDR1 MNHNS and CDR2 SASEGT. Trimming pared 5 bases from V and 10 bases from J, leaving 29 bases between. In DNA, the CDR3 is TGTGCCAGCAGTCCCTTCTCGTCGCAGGTGGTATCGTTCGACTACACCTTC. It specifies CASSPFSSQVVSFDYTF.

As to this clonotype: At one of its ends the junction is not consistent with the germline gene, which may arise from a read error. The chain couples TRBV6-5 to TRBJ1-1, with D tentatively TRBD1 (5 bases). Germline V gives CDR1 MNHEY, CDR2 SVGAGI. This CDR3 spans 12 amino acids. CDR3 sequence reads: CASIYGTLVAFF. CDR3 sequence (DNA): TGTGCCAGCATTTACGGGACTCTCGTAGCTTTCTTT.

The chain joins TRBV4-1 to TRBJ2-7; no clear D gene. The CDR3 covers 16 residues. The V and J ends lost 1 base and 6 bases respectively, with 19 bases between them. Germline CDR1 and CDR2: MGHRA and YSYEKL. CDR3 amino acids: CASSQVWLAAPGEQYF. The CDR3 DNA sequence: TGCGCCAGCAGCCAAGTCTGGCTGGCCGCTCCTGGCGAGCAGTACTTC.

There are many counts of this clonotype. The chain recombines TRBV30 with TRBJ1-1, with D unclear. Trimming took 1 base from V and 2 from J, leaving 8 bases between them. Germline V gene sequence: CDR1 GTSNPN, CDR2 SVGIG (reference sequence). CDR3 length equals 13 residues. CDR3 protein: CAWSAGINTEAFF. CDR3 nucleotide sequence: TGTGCCTGGAGTGCGGGAATAAACACTGAAGCTTTCTTT.

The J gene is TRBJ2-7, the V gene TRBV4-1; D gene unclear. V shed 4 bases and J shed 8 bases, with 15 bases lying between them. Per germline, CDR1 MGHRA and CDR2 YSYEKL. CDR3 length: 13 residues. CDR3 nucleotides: TGCGCCAGCAGCCCCCGCCTCCCTACGCAGCAGTACTTC. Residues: CASSPRLPTQQYF.

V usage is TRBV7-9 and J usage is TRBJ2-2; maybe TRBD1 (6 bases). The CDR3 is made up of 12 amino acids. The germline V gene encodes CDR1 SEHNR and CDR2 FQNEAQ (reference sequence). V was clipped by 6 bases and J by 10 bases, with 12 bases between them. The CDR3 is CASSLQGMELFF. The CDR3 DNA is TGTGCCAGCAGTCTACAGGGAATGGAGCTGTTTTTT.

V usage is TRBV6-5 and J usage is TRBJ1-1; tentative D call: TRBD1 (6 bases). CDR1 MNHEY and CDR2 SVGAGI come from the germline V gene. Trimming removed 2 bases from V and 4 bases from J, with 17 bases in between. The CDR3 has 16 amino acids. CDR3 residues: CASSYPTGRGGTEAFF. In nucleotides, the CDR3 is TGTGCCAGCAGTTACCCTACTGGAAGGGGGGGCACTGAAGCTTTCTTT.

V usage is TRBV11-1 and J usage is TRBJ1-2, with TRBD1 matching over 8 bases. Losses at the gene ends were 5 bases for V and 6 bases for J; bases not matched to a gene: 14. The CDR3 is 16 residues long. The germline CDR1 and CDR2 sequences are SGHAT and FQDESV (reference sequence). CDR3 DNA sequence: TGTGCCAGCAGCAGGCGGGACAGGCTCCCCGGGGATGGCTACACCTTC. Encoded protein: CASSRRDRLPGDGYTF.

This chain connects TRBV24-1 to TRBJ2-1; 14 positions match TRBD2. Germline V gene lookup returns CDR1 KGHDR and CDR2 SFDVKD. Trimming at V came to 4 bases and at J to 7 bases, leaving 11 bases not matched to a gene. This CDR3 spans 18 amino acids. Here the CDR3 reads CATSDLRTSGGQGNEQFF. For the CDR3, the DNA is TGTGCCACCAGTGACCTGCGGACTAGCGGGGGGCAAGGGAATGAGCAGTTCTTC.

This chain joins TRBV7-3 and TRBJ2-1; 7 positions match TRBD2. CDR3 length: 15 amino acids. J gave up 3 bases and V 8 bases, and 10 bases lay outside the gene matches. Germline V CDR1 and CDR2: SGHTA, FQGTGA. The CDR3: CASLIYGTNYNEQFF. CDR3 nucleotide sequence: TGTGCCAGCTTGATTTATGGGACTAACTACAATGAGCAGTTCTTC.

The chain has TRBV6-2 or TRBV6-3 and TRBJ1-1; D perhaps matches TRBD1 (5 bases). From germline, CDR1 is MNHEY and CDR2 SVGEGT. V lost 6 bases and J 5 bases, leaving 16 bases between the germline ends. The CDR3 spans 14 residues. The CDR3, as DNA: TGTGCCAGCAGCGACGGACAAACCGGTACTGAAGCTTTCTTT. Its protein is CASSDGQTGTEAFF.

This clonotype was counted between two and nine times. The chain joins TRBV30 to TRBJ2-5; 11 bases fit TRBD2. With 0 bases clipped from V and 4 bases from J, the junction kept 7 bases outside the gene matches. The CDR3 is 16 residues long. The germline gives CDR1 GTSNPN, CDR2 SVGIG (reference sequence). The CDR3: CAWSVVPSGGRETQYF. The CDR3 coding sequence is TGTGCCTGGAGTGTAGTCCCTAGCGGGGGGCGAGAGACCCAGTACTTC.

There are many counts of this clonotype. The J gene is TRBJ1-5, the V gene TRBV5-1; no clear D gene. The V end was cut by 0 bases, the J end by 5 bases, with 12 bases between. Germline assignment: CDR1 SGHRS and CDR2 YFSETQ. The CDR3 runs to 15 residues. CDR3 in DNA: TGCGCCAGCAGCTTGGACAGTCCCCCCCATCAGCCCCAGCATTTT. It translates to CASSLDSPPHQPQHF.

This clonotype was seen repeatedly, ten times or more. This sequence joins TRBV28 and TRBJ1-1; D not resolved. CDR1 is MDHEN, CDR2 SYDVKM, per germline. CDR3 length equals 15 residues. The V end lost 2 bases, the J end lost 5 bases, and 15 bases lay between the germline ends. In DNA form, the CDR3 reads TGTGCCAGCAGTTTACCCGGGGAGGTAGGGACTGAAGCTTTCTTT. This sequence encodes CASSLPGEVGTEAFF.

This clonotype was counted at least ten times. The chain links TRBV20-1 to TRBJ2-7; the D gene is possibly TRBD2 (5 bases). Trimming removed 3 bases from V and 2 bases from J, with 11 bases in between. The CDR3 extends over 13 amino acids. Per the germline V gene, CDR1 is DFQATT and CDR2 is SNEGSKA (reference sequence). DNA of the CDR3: TGCAGTGCTAGTAGTGGGGAGCCCTACGAGCAGTACTTC. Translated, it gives CSASSGEPYEQYF.

The CDR3, as DNA: TGTGCCAGCAGTTTGAATGTCAGGGACTATGGCTACACCTTC. Protein sequence: CASSLNVRDYGYTF. This chain joins TRBV28 and TRBJ1-2; a possible D gene is TRBD1 (5 bases). V lost 3 bases, J lost 3 bases, and 11 bases lay in between. The CDR3 has 14 residues. Germline CDR1 MDHEN, CDR2 SYDVKM.

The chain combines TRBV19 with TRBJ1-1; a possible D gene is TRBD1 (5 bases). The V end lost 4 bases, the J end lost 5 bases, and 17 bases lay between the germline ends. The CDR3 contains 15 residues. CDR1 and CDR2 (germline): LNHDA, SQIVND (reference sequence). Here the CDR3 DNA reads TGTGCCAGTAGTACTCACATAGGGGCGCGGACTGAAGCTTTCTTT. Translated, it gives CASSTHIGARTEAFF.

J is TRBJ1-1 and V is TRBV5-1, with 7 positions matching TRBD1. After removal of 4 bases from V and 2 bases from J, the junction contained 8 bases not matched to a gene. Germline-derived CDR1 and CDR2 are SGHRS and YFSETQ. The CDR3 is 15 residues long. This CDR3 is CASSISGTDNTEAFF. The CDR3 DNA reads TGCGCCAGCAGCATCTCAGGGACAGACAACACTGAAGCTTTCTTT.

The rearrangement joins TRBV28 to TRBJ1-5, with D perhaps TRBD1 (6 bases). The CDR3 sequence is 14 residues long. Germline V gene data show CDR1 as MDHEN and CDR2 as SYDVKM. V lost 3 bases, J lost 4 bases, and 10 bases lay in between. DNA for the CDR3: TGTGCCAGCAGTTTGGACAGTGCTAATCAGCCCCAGCATTTT. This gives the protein CASSLDSANQPQHF.

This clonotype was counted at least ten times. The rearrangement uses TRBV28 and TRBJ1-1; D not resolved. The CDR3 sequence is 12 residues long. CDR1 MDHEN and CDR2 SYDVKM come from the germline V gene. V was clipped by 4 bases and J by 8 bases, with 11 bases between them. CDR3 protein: CASSYPSPEAFF. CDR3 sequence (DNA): TGTGCCAGCAGTTACCCTTCACCGGAAGCTTTCTTT.